The sequence of this TCR beta chain was determined in a study of blood T cell repertoires in COVID-19. TCRdb keeps only in-frame clones here, not all; method: immunoSEQ multiplex PCR. The sample yields roughly 70,000 clones, about 88% seen once. V was clipped by 5 bases and J by 2 bases; unmatched bases: 3. The CDR3 length is 14 residues. Germline values: CDR1 SGHVS, CDR2 FQNEAQ. The sequenced sample consisted of peripheral blood. The chain combines TRBV7-8 with TRBJ1-5; TRBD1 agrees at 7 bases. This receptor was obtained from a man between 70 and 80 years old with acute or convalescent COVID-19. Here the CDR3 reads CASSPGTGNQPQHF. The CDR3 DNA is TGTGCCAGCAGCCCCGGGACAGGCAATCAGCCCCAGCATTTT.